This T cell receptor (beta chain) was recovered during a study of blood T cell repertoires in COVID-19. Study in general: From the United States, Italy and Spain came samples of acute and convalescent COVID-19. T cells, B-cell-depleted T cells, or PBMCs provided the cDNA or gDNA that served as material.

In the source study's methods: Nucleated cell counts were estimated from reference gene primer amplification. Data came from immunoSEQ multiplex PCR; TCRdb stores just in-frame clones and leaves some out. D and trimming were read from the DNA, whereas the V and J calls and clone size are those reported in that table. Of some 200,000 clones in the sample, around 82% were seen once. Germline-derived CDR1 and CDR2 are SNHLY and FYNNEI. This CDR3 is built from 15 residues. Losses at the gene ends were 6 bases for V and 4 bases for J; bases not matched to a gene: 11. The J gene is TRBJ2-5, the V gene TRBV2; TRBD1 matches 7 bases. The TCR comes from an elderly woman with acute or convalescent COVID-19. Sequences were obtained from peripheral blood. The CDR3 reads CASRYRGEVVETQYF. Here the CDR3 DNA reads TGTGCCAGCAGGTACAGGGGCGAGGTTGTAGAGACCCAGTACTTC.